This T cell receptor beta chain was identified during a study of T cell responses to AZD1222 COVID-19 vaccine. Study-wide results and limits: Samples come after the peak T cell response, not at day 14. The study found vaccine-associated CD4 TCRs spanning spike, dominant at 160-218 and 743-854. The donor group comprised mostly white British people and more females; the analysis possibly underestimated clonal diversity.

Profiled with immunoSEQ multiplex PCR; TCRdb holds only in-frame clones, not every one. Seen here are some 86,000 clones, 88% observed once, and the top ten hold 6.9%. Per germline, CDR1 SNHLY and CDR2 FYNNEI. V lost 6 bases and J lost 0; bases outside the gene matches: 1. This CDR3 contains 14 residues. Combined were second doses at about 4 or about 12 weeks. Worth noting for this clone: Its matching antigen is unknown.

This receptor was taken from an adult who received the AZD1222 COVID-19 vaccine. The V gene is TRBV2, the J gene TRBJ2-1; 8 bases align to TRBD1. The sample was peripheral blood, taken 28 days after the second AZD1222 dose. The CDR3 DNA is TGTGCCAGCAGGGACAGGGTCTCCTACAATGAGCAGTTCTTC. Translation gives CASRDRVSYNEQFF.